This T cell receptor beta chain appears in the sequencing data of a study of cytomegalovirus exposure and HLA in healthy donors (dated by TCRdb to about 2017). With regard to the full study: According to an earlier analysis of several hundred of the donors, about 180 million T cells yielded over 100 million unique TCR beta sequences and around 300 Gb of sequence data. An early release covering about 600 HLA-typed donors comprised 250 to 350 gigabases of sequencing data and around 86 million unique TCR sequences. The genetic ancestry cluster associated with self-reported Caucasian donors included 70% to 85% of the roughly 380 genotyped donors. The study aimed to test whether cataloging public T cell receptors could reveal signatures of past pathogen exposure. Using immunosequencing, the study profiled T cell repertoires from 500 to 800 subjects and related those repertoires to cytomegalovirus serostatus. Besides the first cohort of roughly 660 subjects, a separate validation cohort made up of roughly 130 different subjects was used. High-throughput TCR immunosequencing, statistical association of individual TCRs with disease status, and machine learning were combined to predict cytomegalovirus infection status. A later analysis re-analyzed previously published TCR beta repertoires from 666 donors and added high-resolution HLA genotyping to study TCR occurrence patterns. In the later analysis, no new phenotypic data were used to find candidate immune exposures; instead, reliance was placed on TCR beta sequences and their occurrence across donors. To decide whether each TCR beta V gene segment behaved as functional or pseudogenic, an earlier analysis of approximately 600 of the donors relied on high-throughput TCR beta sequencing. Alongside the repertoire data, information on donor age, sex, ethnicity and CMV serostatus was compiled. A later genetic analysis took genome-wide SNP genotypes for about 65% of the 666 donors and used that subset as a discovery cohort. Every discovery cohort repertoire had been produced on one sequencing platform. Both class I and class II loci were covered by HLA typing, at four-digit resolution. Typing coverage varied by locus: about 620-630 donors for A, B, C, DRB1 and DQB1; 500 to 550 for DQA1; more than 600 for DPA1; around 450 for DPB1. Roughly 5 DR-DQ haplotypes were handled as single units for association and clustering because linkage in the cohort was strong. Among 350 to 400 genotyped donors of the cohort, an average of roughly 240,000 unique TCR beta nucleotide sequences were sequenced per donor, 15% to 20% of them non-productive.

General conclusions and limits of the study: A group of highly shared sequence variants was considered likely to be a technical artifact of the sequencing pipeline. It was suggested by the authors that the approach could potentially be generalized to other disease states and immunological phenotypes. In an earlier analysis of 587 of the donors, most TCR beta V segments appeared in productive rearrangements about 87% or about 30% of the time, broadly matching IMGT annotations. At a false discovery rate of 0.05, a later analysis linked about 16,000 TCR beta sequences to specific HLA alleles. Linkage disequilibrium might explain the correlated functional status among segregating V segments, but an unknown experimental factor could not be excluded. A total of 150 or so TCR beta chains were listed by the study as associated with cytomegalovirus. An association between a missense DCLRE1C variant and V-gene and J-gene trimming of TCR beta chains was found in a later genetic analysis and replicated in an independent cohort. The cohort was sequenced for TCR beta chains only, and without alpha or paired-chain data the features that could be detected were limited. A later analysis found that TCR association rates varied across HLA loci, with DRB1 alleles showing the most associated TCRs and HLA-C alleles the fewest. Some IMGT-functional V segments, including TRBV6-2 and TRBV6-3, could not be told apart with the 87-base-pair reads, so those segments were excluded. A further reported finding was that TCR beta sequences accurately predicted the HLA-A and HLA-B alleles for most subjects in the first cohort. Because HLA typing was unavailable for some donors at each locus, only the typed subset was used in association tests. The classifier was reported to diagnose cytomegalovirus status with high specificity and sensitivity in both the original cohort and the validation cohort. In a later analysis, several top co-occurrence clusters were reported to appear linked to parvovirus B19, influenza, CMV and Epstein-Barr virus. A later analysis found that most CMV-associated TCR beta chains appeared HLA-restricted, with HLA associations seemingly driven largely by CMV exposure. In vitro tests confirmed that three of the cytomegalovirus-associated TCR beta chains recognize cytomegalovirus antigens. Sequencing depth was assumed to be roughly uniform across donors in the presence/absence analyses, though that assumption may not hold. CMV serostatus was the only immune exposure information available for the cohort. In a later analysis, HLA-associated TCR beta chains showed more clonal expansion and lower generation probabilities than non-associated chains that were equally common. Most TCR sequences were seen in very few donors, while some public TCRs were found in many individuals. The earlier analysis of fewer than 750 of the donors excluded 15 to 20 rarely observed V segments, including chromosome 9 orphons, because counts were too low. According to a later genetic analysis, donors in an Asian-associated ancestry cluster had fewer N-insertions in productive TCRs than the roughly 700-donor mean. Assigning TCR associations to individual alleles was difficult when HLA alleles, especially DR and DQ, strongly co-occurred.

V is trimmed back by 4 bases and J by 0 bases, and the junction contains 5 bases that no gene match accounts for. The CDR3 has 16 amino acids, counting the end cysteine and phenylalanine. Only the CDR3 DNA is retained, 48 bases long and in frame from the first base. From a lookup of the germline V gene, CDR1 and CDR2 are KGHSH and LQKENI. Libraries were prepared through the immunoSEQ multiplex PCR assay. For the multiplex PCR, a mixture combining 60 forward primers for TCR Vbeta segments and 13 reverse primers for TCR Jbeta segments was used. The CDR3 region of rearranged TCR beta genes was amplified from genomic DNA by a multiplex PCR assay. The amplified TCR beta libraries were sequenced on the Illumina HiSeq System as 87-base-pair reads. The original pipeline was this. In a later analysis, about 80 million unique TCR beta chains were counted across the 500 to 850 repertoires, and roughly 11 million of these chains were shared by at least two donors. A nearest-neighbor algorithm error-corrected the raw reads and collapsed the reads into unique sequences, merging closely related sequences to remove PCR and sequencing errors. Alignment of CDR3 sequences to IMGT reference sequences was used to assign V, D and J gene segments. For a sequence to be retained, at least a six-nucleotide match to both a V gene segment and a J gene segment was required. Rearrangements were called productive when the CDR3 lacked stop codons and stayed in frame with V and J; all others were non-productive. Following IMGT convention, CDR3 was defined as the stretch from the second conserved V-encoded cysteine to the conserved J-encoded phenylalanine. In an earlier analysis of approximately 590 of the donors, sequences lacking an unambiguous match to a single V gene segment were excluded. In an earlier analysis of 587 of the donors, a V segment was called functional when productive rearrangements were above 56.7%, and segregating when the standard deviation between donors exceeded 5%. To diagnose cytomegalovirus status from the catalog of TCR beta chain sequences, a statistical classification framework was built. A later analysis assigned V and J genes by comparing TCR nucleotide sequences with IMGT/GENE-DB human TR gene sequences. The TCRdist pipeline was used in a later analysis to assign CDR3 sequences and most-parsimonious VDJ recombination scenarios. A later analysis defined each TCR beta chain by its CDR3 amino acid sequence plus V-gene family, and excluded reads lacking a unique V-gene family. As a way to deal with suspected cross-contamination and a sequencing artifact, a later analysis dropped nearly 600 nucleotide sequences that were highly shared and had low generation probability. For each public chain, a later analysis derived a clonal expansion index from normalized ranks of inferred template counts within each repertoire. A later analysis computed generation probabilities with a VDJ recombination model fitted to out-of-frame rearrangements, and checked the results against IGoR. Hypergeometric tests were used in a later analysis to score TCR-TCR, TCR-HLA and TCR-CMV co-occurrence, with a repertoire-size bias correction applied to the TCR pairs. False discovery rates were estimated in a later analysis by permuting HLA or CMV assignments 20 times. A later analysis grouped co-occurring TCRs with DBSCAN, adding TCRdist sequence similarity when clustering within HLA-allele-positive subsets. Repertoires with fewer than 30,000 or more than 120,000 public chains were left out of co-occurrence clustering, as were about 5 repertoires with anomalous nucleotide sharing. As stored in TCRdb, this immuneACCESS dataset retains in-frame rearrangements with V and J assigned. A fraction of the clones does not appear; measured against another copy, unresolved V genes explain less than half of the discrepancy, and the remainder lacks a known reason. V and J calls and clone size are copied from that table; D and trimming were computed from the DNA. The sample table lists more than 85,000 clones, approximately 72% of them with a count of one. The top ten constitute roughly 1.2% of the sample.

The cohort was made up of approximately 670 healthy bone marrow donors. Cohort members were all nominally healthy when sampled, although unrecorded immune exposures were likely present. The donor was CMV seronegative and was included in the group of 352 seronegative cohort members. Each donor provided a peripheral blood sample, and peripheral blood mononuclear cells were used for TCR beta sequencing. Genomic DNA was extracted from the blood cell samples with the Qiagen DNeasy Blood Extraction Kit. This clone was counted once. Its cognate antigen has yet to be identified. No quality values exist for individual bases; no much larger clone is one base distant.

Sequencing was performed on PBMCs. The clonotype originates from a man aged 25-45 years in good health and CMV-seronegative. The sequence is built from TRBV18 and TRBJ1-3; 8 nucleotides in the junction match TRBD1. The CDR3 region reads CASSQGTGDSGNTIYF. The nucleotide sequence is TGTGCCAGCTCACAAGGGACAGGCGACTCTGGAAACACCATATATTTT.